These 2 T cell receptor beta chains came from one sample sequenced in a study of T cell changes during pregnancy in multiple sclerosis. Sequencing was performed with immunoSEQ multiplex PCR; in TCRdb, only in-frame clones are kept and a portion is missing. The table lists 45,000 to 70,000 clones, around 90% of them singletons. Sequencing used CD4+ T cells from peripheral blood mononuclear cells, obtained in the second trimester of pregnancy. The receptors stem from a female donor with multiple sclerosis, enrolled in a pregnancy study.

This chain uses TRBV7-8 with TRBJ1-1; TRBD1 matches 7 bases. This CDR3 comprises 14 residues. J lost 0 bases, V lost 3 bases, and 1 base had no gene match. Germline V lookup: CDR1 SGHVS, CDR2 FQNEAQ. For the CDR3, the DNA is TGTGCCAGCAGCTTGGGACAGATGAACACTGAAGCTTTCTTT. It specifies CASSLGQMNTEAFF.

The genes are TRBV7-3 and TRBJ1-6; possible D gene TRBD1, 6 bases. CDR1 is SGHTA and CDR2 is FQGTGA in the germline V gene. V lost 1 base and J 5 bases, leaving 9 bases between the germline ends. CDR3 length: 15 residues. CDR3 DNA sequence: TGTGCCAGCAGCTTAATGGCAGGGGATAATTCACCCCTCCACTTT. This translates into CASSLMAGDNSPLHF. Looking up the rest from reference TRBV7-3 and TRBJ1-6 gives the full variable domain: GAGVSQTPSNKVTEKGKYVELRCDPISGHTALYWYRQSLGQGPEFLIYFQGTGAADDSGLPNDRFFAVRPEGSVSTLKIQRTERGDSAVYLCASSLMAGDNSPLHFGNGTRLTVT.